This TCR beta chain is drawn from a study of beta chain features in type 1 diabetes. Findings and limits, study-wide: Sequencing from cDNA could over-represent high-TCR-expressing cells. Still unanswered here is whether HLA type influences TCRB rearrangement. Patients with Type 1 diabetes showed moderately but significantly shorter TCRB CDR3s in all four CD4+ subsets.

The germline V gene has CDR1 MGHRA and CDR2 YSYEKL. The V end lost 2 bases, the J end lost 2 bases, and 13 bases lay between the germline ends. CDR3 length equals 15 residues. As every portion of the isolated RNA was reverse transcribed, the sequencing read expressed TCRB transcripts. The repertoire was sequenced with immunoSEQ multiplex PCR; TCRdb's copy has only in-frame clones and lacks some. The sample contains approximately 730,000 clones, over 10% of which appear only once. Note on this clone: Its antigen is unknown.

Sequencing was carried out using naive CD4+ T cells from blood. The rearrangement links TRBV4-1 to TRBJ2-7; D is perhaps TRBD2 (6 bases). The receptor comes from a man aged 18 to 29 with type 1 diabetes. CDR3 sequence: CASSQPPRGTYEQYF. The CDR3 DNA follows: TGCGCCAGCAGCCAACCTCCCCGGGGGACCTACGAGCAGTACTTC.